What follows describes a single T cell receptor (beta chain). This sample was included in a study of blood T cell repertoires in COVID-19. Study in general: T cells, B-cell-depleted T cells, or PBMCs supplied cDNA or gDNA.

In the original analysis: Reference gene primer amplification yielded estimated nucleated cell counts. Only in-frame clones appear in the TCRdb table, and some are missing; sequencing was by immunoSEQ multiplex PCR. That table gives V, J and clone size, and the DNA gave D and trimming. The sample carries roughly 78,000 clones, more than 75% recorded once. J gave up 4 bases and V 4 bases, and 6 bases lay outside the gene matches. Germline V gene lookup returns CDR1 SGHDN and CDR2 FVKESK. This CDR3 region has 14 residues. The TCR sequence derives from a woman aged 60 to 75 with acute or convalescent COVID-19. This rearrangement joins TRBV14 to TRBJ2-7, with 8 bases lining up with TRBD1. The sequenced sample consisted of peripheral blood. In DNA, the CDR3 is TGTGCCAGCAGCCTTCGACAGGGGAGGTACGAGCAGTACTTC. Its translation: CASSLRQGRYEQYF.